This is a list of T cell receptor beta chains from one sample in a study of blood T cell repertoires in COVID-19. Libraries were prepared by immunoSEQ multiplex PCR; TCRdb keeps only in-frame clonotypes and omits some of them. The sample has some 150,000 clones, roughly nine tenths seen once; the top ten hold roughly 1.6%. Sequencing used peripheral blood. The receptors come from a human donor in a cohort sampled during active COVID-19. Both conserved end residues are part of each CDR3. The D gene is left open where the match is weak. Rows may omit the clone size; those that give it use once, few, many or a size class.

J gene: TRBJ1-1
D gene: -
clone size: once
V gene: TRBV6-5
CDR3 protein: CASSYGFQTEAFF
CDR3 DNA: TGTGCCAGCAGTTACGGTTTCCAGACTGAAGCTTTCTTT

J gene: TRBJ1-4
D gene: -
clone size: -
V gene: TRBV6-9
CDR3 protein: CASSYPPPWKGQREKLFF
CDR3 DNA: TGTGCCAGCAGTTACCCACCTCCCTGGAAGGGGCAGCGTGAAAAACTGTTTTTT

J gene: TRBJ2-7
D gene: TRBD1
clone size: -
V gene: TRBV5-5
CDR3 protein: CASSLYPRPTGVAYEQYF
CDR3 DNA: TGTGCCAGCAGCTTGTATCCTAGGCCTACAGGGGTAGCCTACGAGCAGTACTTC

J gene: TRBJ2-1
D gene: TRBD2
clone size: -
V gene: TRBV19
CDR3 protein: CANTERGPGSYNEQFF
CDR3 DNA: TGTGCCAATACGGAGCGGGGGCCCGGCTCCTACAATGAGCAGTTCTTC

J gene: TRBJ1-6
D gene: -
clone size: few
V gene: TRBV27
CDR3 protein: CASRQQGNSPLHF
CDR3 DNA: TGTGCCAGCCGACAGCAAGGGAATTCACCCCTCCACTTT

J gene: TRBJ1-2
D gene: -
clone size: -
V gene: TRBV29-1
CDR3 protein: CSVAMNYGYTF
CDR3 DNA: TGCAGCGTTGCAATGAACTATGGCTACACCTTC

J gene: TRBJ2-1
D gene: -
clone size: -
V gene: TRBV7-9
CDR3 protein: CASIEKVPLAGNEQFF
CDR3 DNA: TGTGCCAGCATCGAGAAAGTCCCTCTCGCAGGCAATGAGCAGTTCTTC

J gene: TRBJ2-5
D gene: TRBD1
clone size: -
V gene: TRBV2
CDR3 protein: CASSWTPGTGQETQYF
CDR3 DNA: TGTGCCAGCAGTTGGACTCCCGGGACAGGGCAAGAGACCCAGTACTTC

J gene: TRBJ2-3
D gene: -
clone size: -
V gene: TRBV18
CDR3 protein: CASSGTGTDTQYF
CDR3 DNA: TGTGCCAGCTCAGGAACAGGGACAGATACGCAGTATTTT

J gene: TRBJ1-2
D gene: -
clone size: -
V gene: TRBV7-6
CDR3 protein: CASSPGQRTKNYYGYTF
CDR3 DNA: TGTGCCAGCAGCCCCGGACAGAGGACCAAGAACTACTATGGCTACACCTTC

J gene: TRBJ2-7
D gene: -
clone size: -
V gene: TRBV11-2
CDR3 protein: CASSLHGGDSYEQYF
CDR3 DNA: TGTGCCAGCAGCTTACATGGAGGGGACAGCTACGAGCAGTACTTC

J gene: TRBJ2-1
D gene: TRBD2
clone size: -
V gene: TRBV10-3
CDR3 protein: CAIKGRGDEQFF
CDR3 DNA: TGTGCCATCAAGGGCCGGGGGGATGAGCAGTTCTTC

J gene: TRBJ2-3
D gene: TRBD1
clone size: -
V gene: TRBV7-8
CDR3 protein: CASSLRTGGSGDTQYF
CDR3 DNA: TGTGCCAGCAGCTTAAGGACAGGGGGCTCGGGAGATACGCAGTATTTT

J gene: TRBJ2-5
D gene: TRBD1
clone size: -
V gene: TRBV5-6
CDR3 protein: CASSLGLSGTGAGETQYF
CDR3 DNA: TGTGCCAGCAGCTTGGGCCTCTCCGGGACAGGGGCCGGGGAGACCCAGTACTTC

J gene: TRBJ1-2
D gene: TRBD1
clone size: once
V gene: TRBV27
CDR3 protein: CASSSLQDREDGYTF
CDR3 DNA: TGTGCCAGCAGTTCTCTCCAGGACAGGGAAGATGGCTACACCTTC

J gene: TRBJ2-7
D gene: TRBD2
clone size: -
V gene: TRBV6-6
CDR3 protein: CASSSPGLAYEQYF
CDR3 DNA: TGTGCCAGCAGTTCTCCGGGACTAGCTTACGAGCAGTACTTC

J gene: TRBJ1-1
D gene: TRBD1
clone size: -
V gene: TRBV23-1
CDR3 protein: CASSQGDRGATEAFF
CDR3 DNA: TGCGCCAGCAGTCAAGGGGACAGGGGAGCCACTGAAGCTTTCTTT

J gene: TRBJ1-5
D gene: -
clone size: -
V gene: TRBV2
CDR3 protein: CASSEGQGGGNQPQHF
CDR3 DNA: TGTGCCAGCAGTGAAGGGCAGGGAGGTGGCAATCAGCCCCAGCATTTT

J gene: TRBJ2-3
D gene: TRBD1
clone size: -
V gene: TRBV5-1
CDR3 protein: CASSTGQESDTQYF
CDR3 DNA: TGCGCCAGCAGCACGGGACAGGAATCAGATACGCAGTATTTT

J gene: TRBJ2-1
D gene: TRBD2
clone size: -
V gene: TRBV5-1
CDR3 protein: CASSFKAGGPNEQFF
CDR3 DNA: TGCGCCAGCAGCTTTAAGGCGGGGGGCCCCAATGAGCAGTTCTTC

J gene: TRBJ1-1
D gene: -
clone size: -
V gene: TRBV5-1
CDR3 protein: CASRPTGKRDTEAFF
CDR3 DNA: TGCGCCAGCAGGCCTACAGGGAAAAGGGACACTGAAGCTTTCTTT

J gene: TRBJ2-3
D gene: TRBD2
clone size: -
V gene: TRBV15
CDR3 protein: CATSRGITGGGVTDTQYF
CDR3 DNA: TGTGCCACCAGCAGAGGGATCACGGGCGGGGGGGTTACAGATACGCAGTATTTT

J gene: TRBJ1-5
D gene: -
clone size: -
V gene: TRBV6-6
CDR3 protein: CASREGGENQPQHF
CDR3 DNA: TGTGCCAGCAGGGAGGGGGGGGAAAATCAGCCCCAGCATTTT

J gene: TRBJ1-6
D gene: -
clone size: once
V gene: TRBV23-1
CDR3 protein: CASSTGTSEGAVSPLHF
CDR3 DNA: TGCGCCAGCAGTACCGGGACATCCGAAGGGGCGGTGTCACCCCTCCACTTT

J gene: TRBJ1-2
D gene: -
clone size: -
V gene: TRBV19
CDR3 protein: CASSQGYVYTF
CDR3 DNA: TGTGCCAGTAGTCAGGGGTATGTTTACACCTTC

J gene: TRBJ1-6
D gene: TRBD1
clone size: -
V gene: TRBV19
CDR3 protein: CASSTTPQGNSPLHF
CDR3 DNA: TGTGCCAGTAGTACAACGCCACAGGGGAATTCACCCCTCCACTTT

J gene: TRBJ1-2
D gene: TRBD1
clone size: -
V gene: TRBV4-3
CDR3 protein: CASSQETGTVYGYTF
CDR3 DNA: TGCGCCAGCAGCCAAGAGACCGGGACAGTCTATGGCTACACCTTC

J gene: TRBJ1-5
D gene: -
clone size: -
V gene: TRBV2
CDR3 protein: CASSEGATSNQPQHF
CDR3 DNA: TGTGCCAGCAGTGAAGGGGCCACCAGCAATCAGCCCCAGCATTTT

J gene: TRBJ2-3
D gene: -
clone size: -
V gene: TRBV15
CDR3 protein: CATSREPRGSISDTQYF
CDR3 DNA: TGTGCCACCAGCAGAGAACCCCGGGGTAGCATCTCAGATACGCAGTATTTT

J gene: TRBJ1-2
D gene: -
clone size: -
V gene: TRBV9
CDR3 protein: CASRGTEGHYGYTF
CDR3 DNA: TGTGCCAGCAGGGGGACGGAGGGCCACTATGGCTACACCTTC

J gene: TRBJ2-3
D gene: -
clone size: -
V gene: TRBV7-3
CDR3 protein: CASSLGDIGTDTQYF
CDR3 DNA: TGTGCCAGCAGCTTAGGTGACATAGGCACAGATACGCAGTATTTT

J gene: TRBJ2-3
D gene: -
clone size: -
V gene: TRBV5-1
CDR3 protein: CASSLEDTPTDTQYF
CDR3 DNA: TGCGCCAGCAGCTTGGAGGACACCCCCACAGATACGCAGTATTTT

J gene: TRBJ2-2
D gene: TRBD2
clone size: -
V gene: TRBV10-1
CDR3 protein: CASSEGGETGELFF
CDR3 DNA: TGCGCCAGCAGTGAGGGGGGGGAGACCGGGGAGCTGTTTTTT

J gene: TRBJ2-1
D gene: TRBD1
clone size: -
V gene: TRBV12-5
CDR3 protein: CASGPRQGVFNEQFF
CDR3 DNA: TGTGCTAGTGGCCCCCGACAGGGAGTTTTCAATGAGCAGTTCTTC

J gene: TRBJ2-7
D gene: TRBD2
clone size: -
V gene: TRBV10-3
CDR3 protein: CAISGATGGEQYF
CDR3 DNA: TGTGCCATCAGTGGGGCCACGGGGGGCGAGCAGTACTTC

J gene: TRBJ1-1
D gene: TRBD1
clone size: -
V gene: TRBV18
CDR3 protein: CASSTTGFGTEAFF
CDR3 DNA: TGTGCCAGCTCTACGACAGGGTTTGGCACTGAAGCTTTCTTT

J gene: TRBJ1-2
D gene: -
clone size: -
V gene: TRBV19
CDR3 protein: CASSGYGYTF
CDR3 DNA: TGTGCCAGTTCAGGGTACGGCTACACCTTC

J gene: TRBJ2-5
D gene: -
clone size: few
V gene: TRBV7-3
CDR3 protein: CASSLTGHTQETQYF
CDR3 DNA: TGTGCCAGCAGCTTAACGGGACATACCCAAGAGACCCAGTACTTC

J gene: TRBJ2-7
D gene: -
clone size: -
V gene: TRBV9
CDR3 protein: CASSGGEDSPYEQYF
CDR3 DNA: TGTGCCAGCAGCGGGGGTGAAGACAGTCCCTACGAGCAGTACTTC

J gene: TRBJ1-1
D gene: -
clone size: -
V gene: TRBV11-3
CDR3 protein: CASSLYSNTEAFF
CDR3 DNA: TGTGCCAGCAGCTTATATTCGAACACTGAAGCTTTCTTT

J gene: TRBJ1-2
D gene: -
clone size: -
V gene: TRBV30
CDR3 protein: CAFLKGGAVNYGYTF
CDR3 DNA: TGTGCCTTCCTCAAGGGGGGGGCTGTCAACTATGGCTACACCTTC

J gene: TRBJ2-3
D gene: TRBD2
clone size: -
V gene: TRBV5-1
CDR3 protein: CASSVLAGGNTDTQYF
CDR3 DNA: TGCGCCAGCAGCGTACTAGCGGGGGGTAACACAGATACGCAGTATTTT

J gene: TRBJ1-2
D gene: -
clone size: -
V gene: TRBV3-1/TRBV3-2
CDR3 protein: CASSPGRASRYTF
CDR3 DNA: TGTGCCAGCAGCCCCGGCAGGGCTAGTCGCTACACCTTC

J gene: TRBJ2-3
D gene: -
clone size: -
V gene: TRBV5-6
CDR3 protein: CASSLDRGFSTDTQYF
CDR3 DNA: TGTGCCAGCAGCTTGGATAGGGGTTTTAGCACAGATACGCAGTATTTT

J gene: TRBJ2-6
D gene: TRBD1
clone size: -
V gene: TRBV5-4
CDR3 protein: CASSKDRGSGANVLTF
CDR3 DNA: TGTGCCAGCAGCAAGGACAGGGGCTCTGGGGCCAACGTCCTGACTTTC

J gene: TRBJ2-1
D gene: TRBD1
clone size: -
V gene: TRBV6-5
CDR3 protein: CASSPGQAYNEQFF
CDR3 DNA: TGTGCCAGCAGCCCGGGACAGGCATACAATGAGCAGTTCTTC

J gene: TRBJ1-3
D gene: TRBD1
clone size: -
V gene: TRBV9
CDR3 protein: CASSVGGFGQAASGNTIYF
CDR3 DNA: TGTGCCAGCAGCGTAGGTGGGTTCGGACAGGCGGCCTCTGGAAACACCATATATTTT

J gene: TRBJ1-1
D gene: -
clone size: -
V gene: TRBV3-1/TRBV3-2
CDR3 protein: CASSQETGRAFF
CDR3 DNA: TGTGCCAGCAGCCAAGAGACAGGTCGAGCTTTCTTT

J gene: TRBJ2-5
D gene: -
clone size: -
V gene: TRBV7-2
CDR3 protein: CASSRTLRSETQYF
CDR3 DNA: TGTGCCAGCAGCCGGACACTTAGATCAGAGACCCAGTACTTC

J gene: TRBJ2-3
D gene: TRBD2
clone size: -
V gene: TRBV4-2
CDR3 protein: CASSRGLGLNTDTQYF
CDR3 DNA: TGTGCCAGCAGCCGCGGACTAGGACTGAACACAGATACGCAGTATTTT